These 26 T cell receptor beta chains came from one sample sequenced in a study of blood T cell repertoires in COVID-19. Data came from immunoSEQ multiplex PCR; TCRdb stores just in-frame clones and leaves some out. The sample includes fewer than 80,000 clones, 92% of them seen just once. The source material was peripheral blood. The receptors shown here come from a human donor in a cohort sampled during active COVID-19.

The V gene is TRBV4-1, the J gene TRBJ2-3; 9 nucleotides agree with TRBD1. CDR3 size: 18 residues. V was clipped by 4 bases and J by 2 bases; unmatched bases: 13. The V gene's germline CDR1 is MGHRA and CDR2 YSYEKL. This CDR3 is CASSRLLRQGEFTDTQYF. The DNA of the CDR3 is TGCGCCAGCAGCCGCCTGCTCCGACAGGGGGAGTTCACAGATACGCAGTATTTT.

In DNA, the CDR3 is TGTGCCAGCAGTCCCTGGGACAGTGCTAACTATGGCTACACCTTC. As protein: CASSPWDSANYGYTF. V gene TRBV6-5 combines with J gene TRBJ1-2; 7 nucleotides match TRBD1. The CDR3 loop spans 15 amino acids. The germline V gene encodes CDR1 MNHEY and CDR2 SVGAGI. V trimming: 5 bases; J trimming: 0 bases; junction bases outside the gene matches: 6.

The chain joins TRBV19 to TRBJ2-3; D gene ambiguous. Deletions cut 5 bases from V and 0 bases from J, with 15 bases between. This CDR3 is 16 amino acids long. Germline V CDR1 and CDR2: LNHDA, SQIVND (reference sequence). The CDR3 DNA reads TGTGCCAGTAGTCCTGGCCACCCCCGTAGCACAGATACGCAGTATTTT. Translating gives CASSPGHPRSTDTQYF.

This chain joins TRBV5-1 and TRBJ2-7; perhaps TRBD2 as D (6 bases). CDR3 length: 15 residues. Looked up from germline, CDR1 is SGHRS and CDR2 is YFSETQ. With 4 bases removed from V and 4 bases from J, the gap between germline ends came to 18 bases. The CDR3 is CASSPRQGLSYEQYF. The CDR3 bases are TGCGCCAGCAGCCCCAGGCAGGGACTGAGTTACGAGCAGTACTTC.

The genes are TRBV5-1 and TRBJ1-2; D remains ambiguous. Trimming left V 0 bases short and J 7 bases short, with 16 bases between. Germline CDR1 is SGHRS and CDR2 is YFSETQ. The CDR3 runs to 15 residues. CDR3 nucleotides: TGCGCCAGCAGCTTGGGGCCAACTAACCTTGGTGGCTACACCTTC. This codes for CASSLGPTNLGGYTF.

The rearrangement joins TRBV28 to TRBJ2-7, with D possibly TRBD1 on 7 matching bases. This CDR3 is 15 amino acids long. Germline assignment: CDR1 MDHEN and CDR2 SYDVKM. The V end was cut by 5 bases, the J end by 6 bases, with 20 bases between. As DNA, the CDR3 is TGTGCCAGCAGTCAGCCAGGGGGGCAGCTGGGCGAGCAGTACTTC. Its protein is CASSQPGGQLGEQYF. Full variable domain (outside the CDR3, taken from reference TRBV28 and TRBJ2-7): DVKVTQSSRYLVKRTGEKVFLECVQDMDHENMFWYRQDPGLGLRLIYFSYDVKMKEKGDIPEGYSVSREKKERFSLILESASTNQTSMYLCASSQPGGQLGEQYFGPGTRLTVT.

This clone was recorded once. The CDR3 loop is CASSSLAGVYEQYF. CDR3 sequence (DNA): TGTGCCAGCAGCTCTCTAGCGGGGGTATACGAGCAGTACTTC. This sequence joins TRBV7-8 and TRBJ2-7, with 10 bases aligning to TRBD2. The J segment lost 4 bases and the V segment lost 4 bases, leaving 4 bases of the junction unmatched. Germline values: CDR1 SGHVS, CDR2 FQNEAQ. There are 14 residues in the CDR3.

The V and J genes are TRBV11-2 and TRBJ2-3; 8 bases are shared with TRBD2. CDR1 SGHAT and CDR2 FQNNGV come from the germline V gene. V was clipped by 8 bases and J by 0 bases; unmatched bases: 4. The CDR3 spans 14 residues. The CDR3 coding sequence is TGTGCCAGCGTGGCGGGGGGAAGCACAGATACGCAGTATTTT. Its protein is CASVAGGSTDTQYF.

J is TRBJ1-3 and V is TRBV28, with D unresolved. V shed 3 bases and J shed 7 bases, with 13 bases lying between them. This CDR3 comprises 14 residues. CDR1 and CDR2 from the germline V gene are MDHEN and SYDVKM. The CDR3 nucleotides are TGTGCCAGCAGTTTCACGAGGGTTCTTAACACCATATATTTT. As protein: CASSFTRVLNTIYF.

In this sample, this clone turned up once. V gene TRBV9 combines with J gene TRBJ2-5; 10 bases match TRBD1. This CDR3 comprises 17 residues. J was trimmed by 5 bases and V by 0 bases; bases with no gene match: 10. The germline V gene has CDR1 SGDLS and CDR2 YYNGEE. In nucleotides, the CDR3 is TGTGCCAGCAGCGTAGCGGGGACAGGGGTTGGGCTCGAGACCCAGTACTTC. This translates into CASSVAGTGVGLETQYF.

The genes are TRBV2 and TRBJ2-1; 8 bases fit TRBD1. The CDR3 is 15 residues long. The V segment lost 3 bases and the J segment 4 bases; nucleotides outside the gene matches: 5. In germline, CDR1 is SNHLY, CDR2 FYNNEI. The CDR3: CASSEQGAGYNEQFF. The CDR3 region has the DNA TGTGCCAGCAGTGAGCAGGGGGCGGGATACAATGAGCAGTTCTTC. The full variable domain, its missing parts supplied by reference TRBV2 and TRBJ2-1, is EPEVTQTPSHQVTQMGQEVILRCVPISNHLYFYWYRQILGQKVEFLVSFYNNEISEKSEIFDDQFSVERPDGSNFTLKIRSTKLEDSAMYFCASSEQGAGYNEQFFGPGTRLTVL.

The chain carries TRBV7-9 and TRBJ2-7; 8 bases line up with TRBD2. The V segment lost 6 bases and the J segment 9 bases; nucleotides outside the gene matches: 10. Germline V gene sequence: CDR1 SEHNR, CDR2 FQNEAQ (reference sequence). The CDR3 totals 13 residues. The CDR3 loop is CASRELAEAVQYF. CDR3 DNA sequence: TGTGCCAGCAGGGAACTAGCGGAGGCGGTGCAGTACTTC.

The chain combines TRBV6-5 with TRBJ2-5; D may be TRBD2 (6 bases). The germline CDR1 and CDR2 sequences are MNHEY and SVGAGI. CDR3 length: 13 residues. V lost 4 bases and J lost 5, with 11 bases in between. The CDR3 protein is CASSLPGEETQYF. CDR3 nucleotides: TGTGCCAGCAGTTTACCGGGGGAGGAGACCCAGTACTTC.

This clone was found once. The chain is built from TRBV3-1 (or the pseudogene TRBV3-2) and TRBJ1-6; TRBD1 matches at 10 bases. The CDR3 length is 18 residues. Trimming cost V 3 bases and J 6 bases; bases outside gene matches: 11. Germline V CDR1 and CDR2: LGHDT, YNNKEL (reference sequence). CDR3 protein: CASSHDRTGGFANSPLHF. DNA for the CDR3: TGTGCCAGCAGCCATGATAGGACAGGGGGTTTCGCTAATTCACCCCTCCACTTT.

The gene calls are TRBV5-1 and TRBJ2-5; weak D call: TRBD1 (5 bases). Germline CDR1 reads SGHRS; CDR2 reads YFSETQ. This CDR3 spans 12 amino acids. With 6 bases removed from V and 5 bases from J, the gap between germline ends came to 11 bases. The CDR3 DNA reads TGCGCCAGCACCCAGGGTGGGGAGACCCAGTACTTC. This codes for CASTQGGETQYF.

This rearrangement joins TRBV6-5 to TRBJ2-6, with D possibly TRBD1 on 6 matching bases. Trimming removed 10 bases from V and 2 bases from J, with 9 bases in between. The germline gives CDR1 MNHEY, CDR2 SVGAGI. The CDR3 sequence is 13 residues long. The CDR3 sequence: CATRQAGANVLTF. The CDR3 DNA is TGTGCCACACGACAGGCTGGGGCCAACGTCCTGACTTTC.

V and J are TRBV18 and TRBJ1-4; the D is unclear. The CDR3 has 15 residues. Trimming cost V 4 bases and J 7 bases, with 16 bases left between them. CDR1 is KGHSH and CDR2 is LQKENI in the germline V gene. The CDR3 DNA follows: TGTGCCAGCTCACGCAATCCGGACTGGGCTGAAAAACTGTTTTTT. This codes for CASSRNPDWAEKLFF.

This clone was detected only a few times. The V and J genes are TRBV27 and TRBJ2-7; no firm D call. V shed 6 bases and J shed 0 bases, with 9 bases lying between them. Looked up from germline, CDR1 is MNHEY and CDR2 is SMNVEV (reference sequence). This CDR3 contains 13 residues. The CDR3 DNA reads TGTGCCAGCAGGAACAAGAACTCCTACGAGCAGTACTTC. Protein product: CASRNKNSYEQYF.

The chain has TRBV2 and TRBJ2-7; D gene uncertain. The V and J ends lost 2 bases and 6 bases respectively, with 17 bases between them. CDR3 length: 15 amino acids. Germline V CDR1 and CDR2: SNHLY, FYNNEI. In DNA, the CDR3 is TGTGCCAGCAGTGAATCGGTCTTGGGCAGTCTCGAGCAGTACTTC. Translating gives CASSESVLGSLEQYF.

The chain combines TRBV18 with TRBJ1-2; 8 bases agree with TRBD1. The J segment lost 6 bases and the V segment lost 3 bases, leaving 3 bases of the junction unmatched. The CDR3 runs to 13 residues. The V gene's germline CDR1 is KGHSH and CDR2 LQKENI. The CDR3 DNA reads TGTGCCAGCTCACCTGGGACAGGAAATGGCTACACCTTC. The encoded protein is CASSPGTGNGYTF.

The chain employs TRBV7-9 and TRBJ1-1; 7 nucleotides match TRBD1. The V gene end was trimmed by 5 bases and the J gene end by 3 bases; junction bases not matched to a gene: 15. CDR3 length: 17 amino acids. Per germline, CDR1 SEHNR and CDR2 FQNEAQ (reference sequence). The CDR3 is CASSHPYNSDRDTEAFF. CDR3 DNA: TGTGCCAGCAGCCATCCGTACAACAGCGACAGGGACACTGAAGCTTTCTTT.

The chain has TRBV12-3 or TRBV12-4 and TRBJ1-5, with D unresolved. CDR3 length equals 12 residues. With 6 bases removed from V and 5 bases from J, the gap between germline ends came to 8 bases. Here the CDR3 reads CASSPPDQPQHF. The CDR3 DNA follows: TGTGCCAGCAGCCCCCCGGATCAGCCCCAGCATTTT.

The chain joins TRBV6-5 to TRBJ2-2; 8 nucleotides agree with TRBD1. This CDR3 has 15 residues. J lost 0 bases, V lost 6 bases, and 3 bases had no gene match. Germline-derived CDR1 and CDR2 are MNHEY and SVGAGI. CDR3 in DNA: TGTGCCAGCAGCTTGGACAGGGCGAACACCGGGGAGCTGTTTTTT. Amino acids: CASSLDRANTGELFF.

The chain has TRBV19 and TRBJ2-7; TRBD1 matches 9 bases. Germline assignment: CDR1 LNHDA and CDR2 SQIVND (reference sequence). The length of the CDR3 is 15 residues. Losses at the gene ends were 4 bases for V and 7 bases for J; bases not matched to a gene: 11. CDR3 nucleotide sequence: TGTGCCAGTAGTACGTCGGGACAGGGAGCGGGAGAGCAGTACTTC. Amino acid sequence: CASSTSGQGAGEQYF.

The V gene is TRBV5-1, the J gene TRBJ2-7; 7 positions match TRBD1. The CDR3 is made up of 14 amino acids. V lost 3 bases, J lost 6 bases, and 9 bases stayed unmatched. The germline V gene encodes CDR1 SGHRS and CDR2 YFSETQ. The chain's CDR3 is CASSSRDRIIEQYF. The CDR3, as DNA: TGCGCCAGCAGCTCCCGGGACAGAATTATCGAGCAGTACTTC. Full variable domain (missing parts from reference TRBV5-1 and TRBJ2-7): KAGVTQTPRYLIKTRGQQVTLSCSPISGHRSVSWYQQTPGQGLQFLFEYFSETQRNKGNFPGRFSGRQFSNSRSEMNVSTLELGDSALYLCASSSRDRIIEQYFGPGTRLTVT.

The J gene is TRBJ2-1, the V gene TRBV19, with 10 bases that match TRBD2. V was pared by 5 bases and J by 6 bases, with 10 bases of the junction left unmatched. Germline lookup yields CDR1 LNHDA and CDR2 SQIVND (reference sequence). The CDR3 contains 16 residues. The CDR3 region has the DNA TGTGCCAGTAGTTTTAGCGGGGGGTTCTCGGTCAATGAGCAGTTCTTC. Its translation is CASSFSGGFSVNEQFF.